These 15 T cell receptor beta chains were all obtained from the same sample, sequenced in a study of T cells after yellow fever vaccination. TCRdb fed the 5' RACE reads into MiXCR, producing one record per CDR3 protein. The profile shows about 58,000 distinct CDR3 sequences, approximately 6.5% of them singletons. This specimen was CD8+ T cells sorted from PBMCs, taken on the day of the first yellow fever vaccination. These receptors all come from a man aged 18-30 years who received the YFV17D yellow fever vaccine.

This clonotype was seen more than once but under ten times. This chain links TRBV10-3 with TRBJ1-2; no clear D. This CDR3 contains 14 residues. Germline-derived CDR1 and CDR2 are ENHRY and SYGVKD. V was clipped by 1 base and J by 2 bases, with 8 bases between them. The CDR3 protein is CAISEFPENYGYTF. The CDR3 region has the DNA TGTGCCATCAGTGAGTTCCCGGAGAACTATGGCTACACCTTC.

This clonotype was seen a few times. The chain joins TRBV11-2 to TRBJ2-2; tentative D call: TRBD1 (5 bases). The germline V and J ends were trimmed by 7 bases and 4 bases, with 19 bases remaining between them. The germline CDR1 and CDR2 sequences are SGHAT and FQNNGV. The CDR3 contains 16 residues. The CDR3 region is CASTNPAGDSTGELFF. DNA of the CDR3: TGTGCCAGCACCAACCCCGCCGGCGACAGCACCGGGGAGCTGTTTTTT.

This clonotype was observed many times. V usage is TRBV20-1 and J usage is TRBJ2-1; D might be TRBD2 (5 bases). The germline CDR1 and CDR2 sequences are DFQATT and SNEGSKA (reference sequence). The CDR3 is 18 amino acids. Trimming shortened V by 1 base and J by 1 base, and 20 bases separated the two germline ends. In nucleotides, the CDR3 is TGCAGTGCTAGAGGTGGGAACGAAATCCTAGCTTCCTACAATGAGCAGTTCTTC. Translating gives CSARGGNEILASYNEQFF.

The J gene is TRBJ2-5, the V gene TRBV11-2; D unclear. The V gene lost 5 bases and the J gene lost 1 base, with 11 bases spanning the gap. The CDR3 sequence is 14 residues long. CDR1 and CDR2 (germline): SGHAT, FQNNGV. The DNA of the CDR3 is TGTGCCAGCAGCCCTTATAAGCTCCAAGAGACCCAGTACTTC. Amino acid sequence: CASSPYKLQETQYF.

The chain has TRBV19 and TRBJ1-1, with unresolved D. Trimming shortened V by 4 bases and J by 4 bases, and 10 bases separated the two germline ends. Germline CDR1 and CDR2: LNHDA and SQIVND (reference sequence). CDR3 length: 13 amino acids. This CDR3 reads CASSTGVGTEAFF. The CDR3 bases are TGTGCCAGTAGTACCGGGGTTGGCACTGAAGCTTTCTTT.

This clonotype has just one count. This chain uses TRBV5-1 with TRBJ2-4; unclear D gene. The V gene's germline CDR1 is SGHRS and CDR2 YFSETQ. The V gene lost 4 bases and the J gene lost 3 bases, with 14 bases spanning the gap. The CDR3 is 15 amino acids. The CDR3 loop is CASSPLGSGKNIQYF. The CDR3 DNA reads TGCGCCAGCAGCCCCCTCGGTAGTGGCAAAAACATTCAGTACTTC. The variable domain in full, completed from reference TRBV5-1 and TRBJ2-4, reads KAGVTQTPRYLIKTRGQQVTLSCSPISGHRSVSWYQQTPGQGLQFLFEYFSETQRNKGNFPGRFSGRQFSNSRSEMNVSTLELGDSALYLCASSPLGSGKNIQYFGAGTRLSVL.

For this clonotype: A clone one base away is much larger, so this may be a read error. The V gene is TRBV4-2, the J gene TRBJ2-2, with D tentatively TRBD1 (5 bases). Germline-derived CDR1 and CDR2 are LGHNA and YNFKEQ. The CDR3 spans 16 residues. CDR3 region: CASSQKGQGNTRELFF. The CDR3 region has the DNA TGTGCCAGCAGCCAAAAGGGGCAGGGCAACACCCGGGAGCTGTTTTTT.

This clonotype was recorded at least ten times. This chain's CDR3 is CASSLLLEETQYF. The CDR3 nucleotides read TGTGCCAGCAGCTTGTTACTCGAAGAGACCCAGTACTTC. This chain links TRBV5-6 with TRBJ2-5, with D uncertain. The CDR3 is 13 residues long. Germline CDR1 reads SGHDT; CDR2 reads YYEEEE. The ends were cut back, 1 base at V and 3 bases at J, with 7 bases in the middle.

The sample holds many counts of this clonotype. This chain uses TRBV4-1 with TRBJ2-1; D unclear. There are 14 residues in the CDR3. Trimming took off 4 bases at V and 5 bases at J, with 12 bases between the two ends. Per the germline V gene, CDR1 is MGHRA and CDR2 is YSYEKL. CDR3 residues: CASSPWTQHNEQFF. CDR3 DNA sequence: TGCGCCAGCAGCCCGTGGACGCAACACAATGAGCAGTTCTTC.

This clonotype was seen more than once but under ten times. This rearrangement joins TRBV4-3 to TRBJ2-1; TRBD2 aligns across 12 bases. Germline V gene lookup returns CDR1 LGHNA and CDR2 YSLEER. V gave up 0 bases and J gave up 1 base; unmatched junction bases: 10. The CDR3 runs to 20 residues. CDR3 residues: CASSQDYLAGGLVSYNEQFF. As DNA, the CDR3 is TGCGCCAGCAGCCAAGATTACCTAGCGGGGGGGCTGGTGTCCTACAATGAGCAGTTCTTC.

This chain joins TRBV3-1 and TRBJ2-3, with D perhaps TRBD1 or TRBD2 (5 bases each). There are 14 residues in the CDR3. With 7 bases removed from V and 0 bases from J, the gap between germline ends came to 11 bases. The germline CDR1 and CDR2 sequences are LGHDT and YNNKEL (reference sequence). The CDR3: CASNSRGSTDTQYF. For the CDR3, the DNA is TGTGCCAGCAACTCACGGGGCAGCACAGATACGCAGTATTTT.

CDR3 sequence: CASSFRESETQYF. The CDR3 bases are TGTGCCAGCAGTTTCAGGGAAAGTGAGACCCAGTACTTC. This chain links TRBV6-5 with TRBJ2-5; D perhaps matches TRBD1 (5 bases). The CDR3 has 13 amino acids. The V gene lost 4 bases and the J gene lost 5 bases, with 11 bases spanning the gap. Germline CDR1 is MNHEY and CDR2 is SVGAGI.

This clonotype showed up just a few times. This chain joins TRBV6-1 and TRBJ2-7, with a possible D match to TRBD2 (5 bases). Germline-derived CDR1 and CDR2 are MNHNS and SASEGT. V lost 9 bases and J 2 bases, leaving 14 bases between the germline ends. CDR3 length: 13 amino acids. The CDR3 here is CASRGLGPYEQYF. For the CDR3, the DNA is TGTGCCAGTCGAGGGCTAGGCCCCTACGAGCAGTACTTC.

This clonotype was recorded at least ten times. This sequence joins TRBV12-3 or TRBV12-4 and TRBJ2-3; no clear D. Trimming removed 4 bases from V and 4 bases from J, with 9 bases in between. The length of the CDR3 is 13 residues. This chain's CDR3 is CASSSYRSDTQYF. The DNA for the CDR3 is TGTGCCAGCAGTTCGTATCGGTCAGATACGCAGTATTTT.

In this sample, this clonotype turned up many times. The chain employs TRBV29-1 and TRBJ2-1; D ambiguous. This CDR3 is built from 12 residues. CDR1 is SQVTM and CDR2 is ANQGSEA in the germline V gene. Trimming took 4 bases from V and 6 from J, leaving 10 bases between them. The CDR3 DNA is TGCAGCGTTGGTTTTATGGGCAATGAGCAGTTCTTC. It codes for CSVGFMGNEQFF.